What follows describes a single T cell receptor (beta chain). This entry belongs to a study of CD4 T cell repertoires in COVID-19. The V gene's germline CDR1 is SQVTM and CDR2 ANQGSEA. The CDR3 covers 13 residues. Trimming left V 6 bases short and J 5 bases short, with 16 bases between. Sequencing used immunoSEQ multiplex PCR; TCRdb keeps in-frame clones, though not all of them. The repertoire holds roughly 23,000 clones, with around 87% as singletons. The memory T cells were sequenced right after ex vivo isolation, without culture. The sample consisted of central memory CD4+ T cells from blood, taken before the COVID-19 pandemic. The gene calls are TRBV29-1 and TRBJ2-5; a weak D match, TRBD2 (5 bases). The origin of this receptor is a human donor who had COVID-19. The CDR3 reads CSVRHSSWETQYF. CDR3 sequence (DNA): TGCAGCGTCCGCCATTCTAGCTGGGAGACCCAGTACTTC.